What follows is one T cell receptor (beta chain) and its context. The CDR3 sequence is 12 residues long. Germline-derived CDR1 and CDR2 are WNHNN and SYGVQD (reference sequence). With 6 bases removed from V and 5 bases from J, the gap between germline ends came to 7 bases. The data stem from a study of Ad26.COV2.S vaccination and SARS-CoV-2 variants. Treatment described: over 15 received Ad26.COV2.S at low or high dose, single or two shots; about five received placebo; per-sample allocation not given. The samples were gathered on day 63 after the first injection of vaccine or placebo. Here immunoSEQ multiplex PCR was the method, and the copy in TCRdb shows in-frame clones only, minus some. The top ten clones hold around 5.5% of a sample with about 330,000 clones, roughly 90% of them seen once.

The V and J genes are TRBV10-1 and TRBJ2-2, with D possibly TRBD2 on 5 matching bases. Sequenced material: peripheral blood, taken in a trial of Ad26.COV2.S vaccine versus placebo. This TCR was sampled from a person between 18 and 60 years old who received the Ad26.COV2.S COVID-19 vaccine or a placebo. The CDR3, as DNA: TGCGCCAGCAGGGACTTTACCGGGGAGCTGTTTTTT. It specifies CASRDFTGELFF.